These T cell receptor beta chains were read from a single sample in a study of cytomegalovirus exposure and HLA in healthy donors. Libraries were prepared by immunoSEQ multiplex PCR; TCRdb keeps only in-frame clonotypes and omits some of them. The profile shows 100,000 to 120,000 clones, approximately 80% of them singletons. Sequencing was performed on PBMCs. The receptor source for this set is a woman in her fifties or sixties in good health and CMV-seropositive. CDR3s include the opening cysteine and the closing phenylalanine or tryptophan. Fields, in order: clone size, D gene, J gene, V gene, CDR3 protein, CDR3 DNA. D genes are given only for firm matches. A row's size may be missing; if present it is once, few, many or a size class.

clone size: -
D gene: TRBD1
J gene: TRBJ1-1
V gene: TRBV2
CDR3 protein: CASRRDRDTEAFF
CDR3 DNA: TGTGCCAGCAGACGGGACAGGGACACTGAAGCTTTCTTT

clone size: -
D gene: TRBD1
J gene: TRBJ2-7
V gene: TRBV30
CDR3 protein: CAWGGQGYEQYF
CDR3 DNA: TGTGCCTGGGGGGGACAGGGCTACGAGCAGTACTTC

clone size: -
D gene: TRBD1
J gene: TRBJ1-5
V gene: TRBV2
CDR3 protein: CASSEEETGGQPQHF
CDR3 DNA: TGTGCCAGCAGTGAAGAGGAGACAGGGGGTCAGCCCCAGCATTTT

clone size: -
D gene: -
J gene: TRBJ2-1
V gene: TRBV6-1
CDR3 protein: CASSEEEGAGGNEQFF
CDR3 DNA: TGTGCCAGCAGTGAAGAGGAGGGGGCGGGAGGTAATGAGCAGTTCTTC

clone size: -
D gene: -
J gene: TRBJ2-7
V gene: TRBV6-5
CDR3 protein: CASSFSTGADYEQYF
CDR3 DNA: TGTGCCAGCAGTTTCTCTACGGGAGCAGACTACGAGCAGTACTTC

clone size: -
D gene: TRBD2
J gene: TRBJ2-5
V gene: TRBV4-2
CDR3 protein: CASSFGTSGGEETQYF
CDR3 DNA: TGTGCCAGCAGCTTCGGGACTAGCGGTGGGGAGGAGACCCAGTACTTC

clone size: -
D gene: -
J gene: TRBJ2-7
V gene: TRBV28
CDR3 protein: CASTLTGNSYEQYF
CDR3 DNA: TGTGCCAGCACCCTGACAGGCAACTCCTACGAGCAGTACTTC

clone size: -
D gene: -
J gene: TRBJ2-7
V gene: TRBV2
CDR3 protein: CASRRSERQVSYEQYF
CDR3 DNA: TGTGCCAGCAGACGATCGGAGCGACAGGTCTCCTACGAGCAGTACTTC

clone size: -
D gene: -
J gene: TRBJ1-1
V gene: TRBV28
CDR3 protein: CASSVRGPTEAFF
CDR3 DNA: TGTGCCAGCAGTGTCAGGGGTCCCACTGAAGCTTTCTTT

clone size: once
D gene: TRBD1
J gene: TRBJ2-7
V gene: TRBV5-4
CDR3 protein: CASSRPGQGNYEQYF
CDR3 DNA: TGTGCCAGCAGTCGACCGGGACAGGGAAACTACGAGCAGTACTTC

clone size: -
D gene: -
J gene: TRBJ2-7
V gene: TRBV6-4
CDR3 protein: CASSDSMGGEQYF
CDR3 DNA: TGTGCCAGCAGTGACTCGATGGGGGGCGAGCAGTACTTC

clone size: -
D gene: -
J gene: TRBJ2-1
V gene: TRBV6-6
CDR3 protein: CASSYDGTAYNEQFF
CDR3 DNA: TGTGCCAGCAGTTACGACGGGACTGCTTACAATGAGCAGTTCTTC

clone size: -
D gene: -
J gene: TRBJ2-5
V gene: TRBV5-1
CDR3 protein: CASSLSPGQETQYF
CDR3 DNA: TGCGCCAGCAGCTTGTCGCCGGGTCAGGAGACCCAGTACTTC

clone size: -
D gene: -
J gene: TRBJ1-5
V gene: TRBV2
CDR3 protein: CASSSQGSGQPQHF
CDR3 DNA: TGTGCCAGCAGTTCCCAGGGGTCTGGGCAGCCCCAGCATTTT

clone size: -
D gene: TRBD1
J gene: TRBJ1-5
V gene: TRBV19
CDR3 protein: CASSGQGSNQPQHF
CDR3 DNA: TGTGCCAGTAGCGGACAGGGTAGCAATCAGCCCCAGCATTTT

clone size: -
D gene: TRBD1
J gene: TRBJ1-4
V gene: TRBV6-1
CDR3 protein: CASAIPGQGEKLFF
CDR3 DNA: TGTGCCAGCGCGATTCCGGGACAGGGAGAAAAACTGTTTTTT

clone size: -
D gene: -
J gene: TRBJ2-5
V gene: TRBV5-1
CDR3 protein: CASSRTPSEQETQYF
CDR3 DNA: TGCGCCAGCAGCCGGACCCCTAGCGAGCAAGAGACCCAGTACTTC

clone size: -
D gene: -
J gene: TRBJ2-7
V gene: TRBV7-9
CDR3 protein: CASSLGVSPYEQYF
CDR3 DNA: TGTGCCAGCAGCTTAGGAGTAAGTCCCTACGAGCAGTACTTC

clone size: once
D gene: -
J gene: TRBJ2-2
V gene: TRBV5-4
CDR3 protein: CASSTPTDWELFF
CDR3 DNA: TGTGCCAGCAGCACCCCGACGGACTGGGAGCTGTTTTTT

clone size: -
D gene: -
J gene: TRBJ2-1
V gene: TRBV7-6
CDR3 protein: CASSLGLEANNEQFF
CDR3 DNA: TGTGCCAGCAGCTTAGGACTAGAGGCTAACAATGAGCAGTTCTTC

clone size: -
D gene: -
J gene: TRBJ2-7
V gene: TRBV27
CDR3 protein: CASSLIVGGEQYF
CDR3 DNA: TGTGCCAGCAGTTTAATTGTCGGGGGCGAGCAGTACTTC

clone size: -
D gene: -
J gene: TRBJ1-2
V gene: TRBV29-1
CDR3 protein: CSGLIRPTDYGYTF
CDR3 DNA: TGCAGCGGGCTCATCAGGCCCACTGACTATGGCTACACCTTC

clone size: once
D gene: -
J gene: TRBJ2-7
V gene: TRBV20-1
CDR3 protein: CSARRLYEQYF
CDR3 DNA: TGCAGTGCTAGGAGGCTGTACGAGCAGTACTTC

clone size: -
D gene: -
J gene: TRBJ2-5
V gene: TRBV29-1
CDR3 protein: CSVAGRGWETQYF
CDR3 DNA: TGCAGCGTTGCTGGGAGAGGTTGGGAGACCCAGTACTTC

clone size: -
D gene: -
J gene: TRBJ1-3
V gene: TRBV12-5
CDR3 protein: CASGLVQGPGNTIYF
CDR3 DNA: TGTGCTAGTGGTTTGGTACAGGGACCGGGAAACACCATATATTTT

clone size: -
D gene: -
J gene: TRBJ1-4
V gene: TRBV28
CDR3 protein: CASSLFGQGANEKLFF
CDR3 DNA: TGTGCCAGCAGTTTATTCGGTCAAGGAGCTAATGAAAAACTGTTTTTT

clone size: -
D gene: TRBD1
J gene: TRBJ2-7
V gene: TRBV5-6
CDR3 protein: CASSEAGTGKVYEQYF
CDR3 DNA: TGTGCCAGCAGTGAAGCCGGGACAGGGAAGGTATACGAGCAGTACTTC

clone size: few
D gene: -
J gene: TRBJ1-5
V gene: TRBV4-2
CDR3 protein: CASSQDVGGPQHF
CDR3 DNA: TGTGCCAGCAGCCAAGATGTCGGGGGGCCCCAGCATTTT

clone size: few
D gene: -
J gene: TRBJ2-1
V gene: TRBV10-3
CDR3 protein: CAISGLGRGNEQFF
CDR3 DNA: TGTGCCATCAGTGGCCTGGGGAGGGGGAATGAGCAGTTCTTC

clone size: -
D gene: TRBD1
J gene: TRBJ1-4
V gene: TRBV5-1
CDR3 protein: CASSSGQTNEKLFF
CDR3 DNA: TGCGCCAGCAGCTCGGGACAGACTAATGAAAAACTGTTTTTT

clone size: -
D gene: -
J gene: TRBJ1-1
V gene: TRBV27
CDR3 protein: CASSKRGNTEAFF
CDR3 DNA: TGTGCCAGCAGTAAAAGGGGTAATACTGAAGCTTTCTTT

clone size: -
D gene: TRBD2
J gene: TRBJ2-3
V gene: TRBV11-2
CDR3 protein: CASSSTSGKTDTQYF
CDR3 DNA: TGTGCCAGCAGCTCAACTAGCGGGAAGACAGATACGCAGTATTTT

clone size: -
D gene: TRBD1
J gene: TRBJ2-7
V gene: TRBV10-1
CDR3 protein: CASSPRTGEEQYF
CDR3 DNA: TGCGCCAGCAGCCCAAGGACAGGGGAAGAGCAGTACTTC

clone size: -
D gene: TRBD2
J gene: TRBJ2-7
V gene: TRBV7-2
CDR3 protein: CASSSPGLAGEYEQYF
CDR3 DNA: TGTGCCAGCAGCTCCCCGGGACTAGCGGGAGAGTACGAGCAGTACTTC

clone size: -
D gene: TRBD2
J gene: TRBJ2-1
V gene: TRBV7-3
CDR3 protein: CASSPAGGTSPNEQFF
CDR3 DNA: TGTGCCAGCAGCCCCGCAGGGGGGACTAGCCCCAATGAGCAGTTCTTC

clone size: once
D gene: TRBD1
J gene: TRBJ2-7
V gene: TRBV5-4
CDR3 protein: CASSLGTGGSYEQYF
CDR3 DNA: TGTGCCAGCAGCTTGGGGACAGGGGGCTCATACGAGCAGTACTTC

clone size: -
D gene: -
J gene: TRBJ2-3
V gene: TRBV7-8
CDR3 protein: CASSFNTDTQYF
CDR3 DNA: TGTGCCAGCAGCTTTAACACAGATACGCAGTATTTT

clone size: -
D gene: -
J gene: TRBJ2-5
V gene: TRBV29-1
CDR3 protein: CSVDTGIETQYF
CDR3 DNA: TGCAGCGTTGATACGGGAATTGAGACCCAGTACTTC

clone size: once
D gene: TRBD2
J gene: TRBJ2-7
V gene: TRBV11-1
CDR3 protein: CASSLVPSGSHEQYF
CDR3 DNA: TGTGCCAGCAGCTTAGTTCCTAGCGGGTCCCACGAGCAGTACTTC

clone size: -
D gene: -
J gene: TRBJ1-4
V gene: TRBV4-1
CDR3 protein: CASSDPTEIHEKLFF
CDR3 DNA: TGCGCCAGCAGCGACCCGACAGAGATACATGAAAAACTGTTTTTT

clone size: -
D gene: -
J gene: TRBJ1-5
V gene: TRBV16
CDR3 protein: CASSHRGKGSNQPQHF
CDR3 DNA: TGTGCCAGCAGCCATCGGGGAAAGGGTAGCAATCAGCCCCAGCATTTT

clone size: -
D gene: -
J gene: TRBJ1-1
V gene: TRBV5-1
CDR3 protein: CASSLNQNTEAFF
CDR3 DNA: TGCGCCAGCAGCTTGAATCAGAACACTGAAGCTTTCTTT

clone size: -
D gene: TRBD1
J gene: TRBJ1-1
V gene: TRBV7-2
CDR3 protein: CASSLFNPGQPNTEAFF
CDR3 DNA: TGTGCCAGCAGCCTCTTCAATCCGGGACAGCCGAACACTGAAGCTTTCTTT

clone size: once
D gene: -
J gene: TRBJ1-3
V gene: TRBV11-2
CDR3 protein: CASTKRGSGNTIYF
CDR3 DNA: TGTGCCAGCACCAAACGCGGCTCTGGAAACACCATATATTTT

clone size: once
D gene: -
J gene: TRBJ1-5
V gene: TRBV12-5
CDR3 protein: CASGTENPGQRNNQPQHF
CDR3 DNA: TGTGCTAGTGGCACTGAAAACCCTGGACAGAGAAACAATCAGCCCCAGCATTTT

clone size: -
D gene: TRBD1
J gene: TRBJ2-7
V gene: TRBV7-6
CDR3 protein: CASSPMSGQGAYEQYF
CDR3 DNA: TGTGCCAGCAGCCCCATGTCGGGACAGGGTGCCTACGAGCAGTACTTC

clone size: -
D gene: -
J gene: TRBJ2-3
V gene: TRBV28
CDR3 protein: CASKPNLADTQYF
CDR3 DNA: TGTGCCAGCAAACCTAACCTCGCAGATACGCAGTATTTT